This TCR beta chain is from a study of shared clonotypes between healthy human individuals. In the study overall: The donor group consisted of two women and three men, aged 18 to 49.

The CDR3 spans 15 residues. Trimming at V came to 0 bases and at J to 8 bases, leaving 7 bases not matched to a gene. Germline V gives CDR1 SGDLS, CDR2 YYNGEE. This clone has only one observation. Its antigen remains unknown. When replicate PCRs were run on sorted subsets, they used around 200 ng DNA, 28,000 or so T cell genomes. Clones were sequenced by immunoSEQ multiplex PCR, and TCRdb holds only the in-frame ones, with some missing. The sample contains 2 million to 2.5 million clones, approximately 94% of which appear only once. Findings and limits, study-wide: It was anticipated that sequencing depth would influence how many clonotypes donors shared.

Sequenced sample: naive CD4+ T cells sorted from blood. Subset given: CD45RA+ positively selected. This sequence originates from a man aged 18 to 30 in good health. This rearrangement joins TRBV9 to TRBJ1-2; 10 positions match TRBD1. This CDR3 reads CASSVAGTGEGGYTF. The CDR3 region has the DNA TGTGCCAGCAGCGTAGCTGGGACAGGGGAAGGAGGCTACACCTTC.